This T cell receptor beta chain derives from a study of CD8 T cells in Susac syndrome. RNA, at roughly 0.5 to 1 ug, was reverse transcribed with random hexamers. TCRdb fed the immunoSEQ multiplex PCR reads into MiXCR, producing one record per CDR3 protein. This table has about 210,000 distinct CDR3 sequences, approximately 93% appearing once. This CDR3 has 19 amino acids. The germline V gene has CDR1 LGHDT and CDR2 YNNKEL (reference sequence). V lost 4 bases to trimming and J lost 2 bases, with 23 bases between them. Isolation of CD8+ and CD4+ T cells was performed negatively, whereas enrichment of TEMRA cells was done by FACS.

This clonotype was obtained from a human donor in good health. The J gene is TRBJ2-2, the V gene TRBV3-1; TRBD1 or TRBD2 may be the D gene (5 bases each). Sequencing was carried out using CD4+ T cells from PBMCs. The CDR3 region is CASSPWRGARGANTGELFF. CDR3 DNA: TGTGCCAGCAGCCCCTGGCGAGGTGCGAGGGGTGCCAACACCGGGGAGCTGTTTTTT.